This T cell receptor beta chain was recovered during a study of blood T cell repertoires in COVID-19. Whole-study context: Spain, Italy and the United States supplied samples that represented acute and convalescent COVID-19. Nucleic acid was either cDNA or gDNA, and it came from T cells, B-cell-depleted T cells, or PBMCs.

This CDR3 has 22 amino acids. The authors' processing: Amplification of reference gene primers was used by the study to estimate nucleated cell counts. TCRdb keeps only in-frame clones here, not all; method: immunoSEQ multiplex PCR. V, J and clone size derive from that table, while D and trimming were established from the DNA sequence. The sample has roughly 100,000 clones, approximately 88% seen once. The chain combines TRBV1 with TRBJ2-7; the DNA was not compared with TRBD2, the D call given in the table. TRBV1 is described as a pseudogene. The receptor was derived from a woman aged 60-75 years with acute or convalescent COVID-19. The specimen was peripheral blood. In nucleotides, the CDR3 is TGCACCAGCAGCCAAGATATTCTAAGATTGCAGACCCGGGGAGACCTTCACTACGAGCAGTACTTC. Amino acids: CTSSQDILRLQTRGDLHYEQYF.